In this sample, the clone carrying this T cell receptor (beta chain) turned up once. Its target is not known. The germline gives CDR1 SGHRS, CDR2 YFSETQ. The trim removed 4 bases at V and 0 bases at J, leaving 11 bases unmatched. CDR3 length equals 18 residues. This entry is derived from a study of monozygotic twins with cystic fibrosis. Findings and limits, study-wide: Monozygotic CF twin pairs shared significantly more nucleotide-identical clonotypes than unrelated CF individuals did. Median Simpson clonality of 0.0095 suggested naive T cells predominated. Co-twins had the most similar V usage for 13 of 16 pairs, J for 8.

Some clones are missing from TCRdb's copy, which holds only in-frame ones; the method was immunoSEQ multiplex PCR. In the table there are about 21,000 clones, about 89% of which are singletons. The chain uses TRBV5-1 and TRBJ1-2; 11 bases are a match to TRBD1. The clonotype comes from a girl aged 2 to 9 with cystic fibrosis. Sequencing used blood. The CDR3 sequence: CASSPEGTGGIPNYGYTF. CDR3 bases: TGCGCCAGCAGCCCGGAAGGGACAGGGGGTATACCTAACTATGGCTACACCTTC.